The 21 T cell receptor beta chains reported below all come from one sample, sequenced in a study of vaccination and CD4 T cells after COVID-19. Sequencing of DNA taken from cultured CD4+ T cells relied on the Oncomine TCR Beta short-read assay. TCRdb reprocessed the PCR reads via MiXCR and lists one record per CDR3 protein. Among about 20,000 distinct CDR3 sequences listed, around half were seen once. These receptors are not linked to any known antigen. Documented treatment: approximately 9-day PBMC culture with coronavirus spike peptide pools or control peptides (ViraFEST assay). Input material: CD4+ T cells from blood, cultured in vitro. Source of these receptors: a human donor who had recovered from COVID-19.

The chain links TRBV7-7 to TRBJ2-5; the match to TRBD2 covers 10 bases. The germline gives CDR1 SSHAT, CDR2 FNYEAQ (reference sequence). This CDR3 is built from 17 residues. V shed 1 base, J shed 9 bases, and the junction held 14 bases outside the gene matches. The CDR3 region is CASSLDSLAGAGGAQYF. The CDR3 DNA reads TGTGCCAGCAGCTTAGATAGCCTAGCGGGGGCCGGCGGGGCCCAGTACTTC.

The chain joins TRBV6-1 to TRBJ1-1; D gene ambiguous. This CDR3 has 11 amino acids. Trimming removed 8 bases from V and 0 bases from J, with 4 bases in between. CDR1 is MNHNS and CDR2 is SASEGT in the germline V gene. CDR3 bases: TGTGCCAGCCAACTGAACACTGAAGCTTTCTTT. This sequence encodes CASQLNTEAFF.

This clonotype was recorded a few times. V usage is TRBV20-1 and J usage is TRBJ1-6; TRBD1 agrees at 8 bases. The J segment lost 6 bases and the V segment lost 2 bases, leaving 0 bases of the junction unmatched. This CDR3 is 13 amino acids long. Germline V gene lookup returns CDR1 DFQATT and CDR2 SNEGSKA (reference sequence). DNA for the CDR3: TGCAGTGCTAGAACAGGGGGTAATTCACCCCTCCACTTT. Residues: CSARTGGNSPLHF.

V and J are TRBV6-1 and TRBJ1-5, with D possibly matching TRBD1 (5 bases). Germline loops: CDR1 MNHNS, CDR2 SASEGT. Deletions cut 6 bases from V and 6 bases from J, with 12 bases between. CDR3 length: 13 amino acids. The CDR3 sequence: CASRRGSGQPQHF. The CDR3 DNA follows: TGTGCCAGCAGGAGGGGAAGTGGTCAGCCCCAGCATTTT.

This chain connects TRBV7-2 to TRBJ1-3; D call uncertain. V was cut by 5 bases and J by 4 bases, with 9 bases left in between. The V gene's germline CDR1 is SGHTA and CDR2 FQGNSA. The CDR3 loop spans 13 amino acids. CDR3 DNA: TGTGCCAGCAGCAGGGAGTCGGGAAACACCATATATTTT. Translating gives CASSRESGNTIYF.

The sample holds one count of this clonotype. The chain recombines TRBV11-3 with TRBJ2-3; TRBD2 agrees at 9 bases. Germline V gene lookup returns CDR1 SGHNT and CDR2 YENEEA. After removal of 1 base from V and 4 bases from J, the junction contained 6 bases not matched to a gene. This CDR3 is 16 amino acids long. The CDR3 region is CASSLGGGAGADTQYF. The CDR3, as DNA: TGTGCCAGCAGCTTAGGCGGGGGGGCGGGCGCAGATACGCAGTATTTT.

The rearrangement links TRBV19 to TRBJ2-3; D unclear. Trimming took 5 bases from V and 2 from J, leaving 5 bases between them. Looked up from germline, CDR1 is LNHDA and CDR2 is SQIVND (reference sequence). CDR3 length equals 12 residues. CDR3 sequence (DNA): TGTGCCAGTAGTTTCCTCACAGATACGCAGTATTTT. Translating gives CASSFLTDTQYF.

The rearrangement uses TRBV30 and TRBJ1-6; D remains ambiguous. Per the germline V gene, CDR1 is GTSNPN and CDR2 is SVGIG (reference sequence). CDR3 length equals 15 residues. V was cut by 6 bases and J by 7 bases, with 19 bases left in between. Here the CDR3 reads CACWVNGRRNSPLHF. The CDR3 DNA sequence: TGTGCCTGTTGGGTCAATGGACGGCGGAATTCACCCCTCCACTTT.

This chain links TRBV20-1 with TRBJ2-2, with 13 bases fitting TRBD2. CDR1 DFQATT and CDR2 SNEGSKA come from the germline V gene (reference sequence). Trimming removed 0 bases from V and 4 bases from J; junction bases left unmatched: 2. CDR3 length: 16 residues. The CDR3 DNA follows: TGCAGTGCTAGAGATAGGACTAGCGGGGGCACCGGGGAGCTGTTTTTT. Translated, it gives CSARDRTSGGTGELFF.

Only a few counts were recorded for this clonotype. This chain joins TRBV7-6 and TRBJ2-5; unclear D gene. Germline lookup yields CDR1 SGHVS and CDR2 FNYEAQ. V lost 5 bases and J lost 7, with 11 bases in between. This CDR3 comprises 12 residues. DNA for the CDR3: TGTGCCAGCAGCCCCCCCCTTGGGACCCAGTACTTC. This codes for CASSPPLGTQYF.

This clonotype was observed a handful of times. This chain links TRBV7-2 with TRBJ2-3; a weak D match, TRBD2 (6 bases). The CDR3 extends over 15 amino acids. Germline CDR1 is SGHTA and CDR2 is FQGNSA. V shed 3 bases and J shed 2 bases, with 12 bases lying between them. The CDR3 reads CASSFGRGYTDTQYF. The CDR3 bases are TGTGCCAGCAGCTTTGGTCGGGGGTACACAGATACGCAGTATTTT.

The V call is TRBV5-1, the J call TRBJ2-1, with 7 bases identical to TRBD2. The CDR3 contains 16 residues. The ends lost 0 bases at V and 8 bases at J; junction bases unmatched: 11. From germline, CDR1 is SGHRS and CDR2 YFSETQ. The CDR3 region has the DNA TGCGCCAGCAGCTTGGATCGGGCGGGAGTAATGGATGAGCAGTTCTTC. It yields the protein CASSLDRAGVMDEQFF.

The chain couples TRBV7-8 to TRBJ1-2, with 7 bases identical to TRBD1. This CDR3 comprises 15 residues. The junction had 9 bases not matched to a gene; V was cut back by 4 bases and J by 4 bases. From germline, CDR1 is SGHVS and CDR2 FQNEAQ. The CDR3 protein is CASSSLTGLSYGYTF. The CDR3, as DNA: TGTGCCAGCAGCTCGCTGACAGGGTTGAGCTATGGCTACACCTTC.

Only a few counts were recorded for this clonotype. The V call is TRBV4-3, the J call TRBJ2-2, with 7 bases identical to TRBD1. This CDR3 is built from 14 residues. Germline V gives CDR1 LGHNA, CDR2 YSLEER. V shed 9 bases, J shed 1 base, and the junction held 5 bases outside the gene matches. CDR3 DNA sequence: TGCGCCAGTAAGGACAGGCAGAACACCGGGGAGCTGTTTTTT. Protein product: CASKDRQNTGELFF.

There are a few counts of this clonotype. A read error may produce the germline difference seen at one junction end. This chain uses TRBV7-2 with TRBJ2-7; the D gene is possibly TRBD2 (6 bases). The CDR3 is made up of 14 amino acids. Germline values: CDR1 SGHTA, CDR2 FQGNSA. Here the CDR3 reads CASSYSRDSHEQYF. The CDR3 bases are TGTGCCAGCAGCTATTCCCGGGACTCCCACGAGCAGTACTTC.

The table lists this clonotype with a few counts. This chain connects TRBV6-5 to TRBJ1-1; D ambiguous. This CDR3 has 15 amino acids. Between the trimmed V and J ends, which lost 2 bases and 5 bases, there was a span of 15 bases. Per the germline V gene, CDR1 is MNHEY and CDR2 is SVGAGI. The CDR3: CASSYILEGGTEAFF. For the CDR3, the DNA is TGTGCCAGCAGTTACATTCTGGAGGGCGGTACTGAAGCTTTCTTT.

The V gene is TRBV6-1, the J gene TRBJ1-5; possible D gene TRBD1, 6 bases. Germline-derived CDR1 and CDR2 are MNHNS and SASEGT. There are 16 residues in the CDR3. V lost 6 bases, J lost 1 base, and 16 bases lay in between. The CDR3 DNA is TGTGCCAGCAGAACACAGGGTTTTAAGAGCAATCAGCCCCAGCATTTT. Translation gives CASRTQGFKSNQPQHF.

V usage is TRBV6-1 and J usage is TRBJ2-7, with 10 nucleotides matching TRBD2. CDR3 length: 14 residues. The ends lost 7 bases at V and 1 base at J; junction bases unmatched: 4. Germline CDR1 reads MNHNS; CDR2 reads SASEGT. The CDR3 sequence: CASKASGSSYEQYF. CDR3 sequence (DNA): TGTGCCAGCAAGGCTAGCGGGAGTTCCTACGAGCAGTACTTC.

V usage is TRBV20-1 and J usage is TRBJ2-7; D unclear. V shed 2 bases and J shed 3 bases, with 20 bases lying between them. The CDR3 is 16 amino acids. Germline-derived CDR1 and CDR2 are DFQATT and SNEGSKA (reference sequence). The CDR3 DNA is TGCAGTGCTAGAAACCCCGATAGACTTAACATCTACGAGCAGTACTTC. Protein: CSARNPDRLNIYEQYF.

J is TRBJ2-3 and V is TRBV20-1, with D perhaps matching TRBD1 (5 bases). With 1 base removed from V and 2 bases from J, the gap between germline ends came to 10 bases. Germline V lookup: CDR1 DFQATT, CDR2 SNEGSKA (reference sequence). This CDR3 is 14 amino acids long. The CDR3 coding sequence is TGCAGTGCTAGAGTAGGGGCTACCACAGATACGCAGTATTTT. Its translation is CSARVGATTDTQYF.

J is TRBJ2-1 and V is TRBV20-1; 10 bases are shared with TRBD1. CDR3 length: 15 amino acids. Germline V gene data show CDR1 as DFQATT and CDR2 as SNEGSKA (reference sequence). V shed 3 bases, J shed 4 bases, and the junction held 6 bases outside the gene matches. DNA for the CDR3: TGCAGTGCTAGCAGCGGGACAGGGGAATACAATGAGCAGTTCTTC. This translates into CSASSGTGEYNEQFF.